The 13 T cell receptor beta chains listed next were all sequenced from one sample in a study of T cell clusters in autoimmune cytopenias. TRB rearrangements were amplified by touch-down multiplex PCR with mixed TRB-A/B primers. TCRdb reprocessed the multiplex PCR reads, keeping one entry per CDR3 protein, no DNA. Its table lists some 2,000 distinct CDR3 sequences. Approximately 36,000 genome equivalents of blood DNA were amplified for TRB. The data were also submitted as part of a second study, on T cell repertoires in aging, cancer and after chemotherapy.

Sequencing was performed on peripheral blood. These receptors originate from a human donor with an autoimmune cytopenia or autoimmune hepatitis (not recorded which).

This chain joins TRBV5-6 and TRBJ2-5; the TRBD1 assignment by TCRdb is unverifiable without DNA. This CDR3 has 16 residues. The V gene's germline CDR1 is SGHDT and CDR2 YYEEEE. CDR3 residues: CASSLVGGGRQETQYF. Using reference TRBV5-6 and TRBJ2-5 for the parts outside the CDR3, the full variable domain is DAGVTQSPTHLIKTRGQQVTLRCSPKSGHDTVSWYQQALGQGPQFIFQYYEEEERQRGNFPDRFSGHQFPNYSSELNVNALLLGDSALYLCASSLVGGGRQETQYFGPGTRLLVL.

This chain links TRBV12-3 or TRBV12-4 with TRBJ1-1; the TCRdb D gene call, TRBD1, has no DNA to confirm it. The CDR3 covers 17 residues. The CDR3 loop is CASRKTGTGLRNTEAFF.

Its frequency marks this clonotype as medium-sized. V and J are TRBV27 and TRBJ2-3; the D call of TRBD1 rests on TCRdb alone, since no DNA is present to check it. This CDR3 is 13 amino acids long. The V gene's germline CDR1 is MNHEY and CDR2 SMNVEV (reference sequence). CDR3 in amino acids: CASSLGVTDTQYF.

The chain employs TRBV7-6 and TRBJ1-3; TCRdb's D gene call, TRBD1, goes unchecked for lack of DNA. CDR1 is SGHVS, CDR2 FNYEAQ, per germline. This CDR3 has 16 amino acids. This CDR3 is CASSSTGTGLGNTIYF.

The chain has TRBV18 and TRBJ2-3. Germline CDR1 and CDR2: KGHSH and LQKENI. The CDR3 runs to 15 residues. The CDR3 sequence is CASSPREGSTDTQYF.

The chain carries TRBV6-1 and TRBJ2-1; the TCRdb call, TRBD1, lacks DNA for checking. The CDR3 consists of 13 residues. Germline V lookup: CDR1 MNHNS, CDR2 SASEGT. CDR3 region: CASTGTGLNEQFF.

V and J are TRBV15 and TRBJ1-5. Per germline, CDR1 LNHNV and CDR2 YYDKDF (reference sequence). CDR3 length: 12 amino acids. The CDR3: CATSRDNQPQHF.

The chain is built from TRBV30 and TRBJ1-1; TCRdb's D call, TRBD1, is unchecked because there is no DNA. This CDR3 is built from 15 residues. The germline V gene has CDR1 GTSNPN and CDR2 SVGIG (reference sequence). The chain's CDR3 is CAWSPDRAMNTEAFF.

The chain joins TRBV29-1 to TRBJ2-1; as DNA is missing, the TRBD1 call by TCRdb cannot be tested. CDR1 SQVTM and CDR2 ANQGSEA come from the germline V gene. The CDR3 is 12 residues long. The CDR3 loop reads CSAGTGGNEQFF.

The V call is TRBV18, the J call TRBJ1-6; TCRdb outputs TRBD1, but without DNA this stays unchecked. CDR3 size: 18 residues. Looked up from germline, CDR1 is KGHSH and CDR2 is LQKENI. CDR3 amino acids: CASSPKETAQLFGSPLHF.

This chain connects TRBV7-2 to TRBJ2-2. The CDR3 contains 13 residues. Per the germline V gene, CDR1 is SGHTA and CDR2 is FQGNSA. The CDR3 sequence: CASRKSSSGELFF.

This clonotype ranks as medium-sized (0.01 to 0.1%) in terms of frequency. The V and J genes are TRBV12-3 or TRBV12-4 and TRBJ2-1; no DNA is available, so the TRBD1 call from TCRdb remains unchecked. CDR3 size: 14 residues. CDR3 region: CASSPSGGADEQFF.

Frequency places this clonotype as medium-sized (0.01 to 0.1%). The chain links TRBV29-1 to TRBJ1-2; TCRdb selects TRBD1, and the lack of DNA leaves this call unchecked. From germline, CDR1 is SQVTM and CDR2 ANQGSEA. This CDR3 contains 12 residues. The CDR3 protein is CSQGTGNYGYTF.